The next 23 T cell receptor beta chains were all read from a single sample in a study of chemoradiotherapy in HPV16-positive cancers. Data came from immunoSEQ multiplex PCR; TCRdb stores just in-frame clones and leaves some out. The sample gives roughly 24,000 clones, roughly 92% of which show up once; about a sixth is in the top ten. The material was blood, obtained from a patient who underwent chemoradiotherapy. These TCRs come from a human donor with HPV-associated anogenital cancer.

The chain employs TRBV5-6 and TRBJ2-6; D remains ambiguous. Trimming shortened V by 6 bases and J by 0 bases, and 10 bases separated the two germline ends. The CDR3 is 15 residues long. The germline V gene has CDR1 SGHDT and CDR2 YYEEEE. The chain's CDR3 is CASTHLSSGANVLTF. CDR3 DNA: TGTGCCAGCACCCACCTCTCCTCTGGGGCCAACGTCCTGACTTTC.

The chain combines TRBV19 with TRBJ2-7; D gene ambiguous. V gave up 6 bases and J gave up 0 bases, with 3 bases separating them. There are 11 residues in the CDR3. The V gene's germline CDR1 is LNHDA and CDR2 SQIVND (reference sequence). The CDR3 loop is CASSSSYEQYF. The CDR3 region has the DNA TGTGCCAGTAGCTCCTCCTACGAGCAGTACTTC.

V is TRBV7-8 and J is TRBJ1-2; D is unclear. V lost 1 base to trimming and J lost 4 bases, with 7 bases between them. The CDR3 runs to 13 residues. Germline-derived CDR1 and CDR2 are SGHVS and FQNEAQ. DNA of the CDR3: TGTGCCAGCAGCTTAGGGGGAACCTATGGCTACACCTTC. It encodes CASSLGGTYGYTF.

The rearrangement uses TRBV15 and TRBJ2-5, with 7 bases lining up with TRBD2. CDR1 and CDR2 (germline): LNHNV, YYDKDF (reference sequence). The CDR3 loop spans 15 amino acids. Trimming removed 5 bases from V and 1 base from J; junction bases left unmatched: 7. The CDR3 DNA reads as TGTGCCACCAGCTCCCGCCCGGGGGGCCAAGAGACCCAGTACTTC. Translation: CATSSRPGGQETQYF.

The chain uses TRBV28 and TRBJ1-1, with no clear D. There are 12 residues in the CDR3. The germline V gene has CDR1 MDHEN and CDR2 SYDVKM. Trimming stripped 6 bases from V and 11 bases from J, with 16 bases between. CDR3 in amino acids: CASRPGNRGAFF. The DNA for the CDR3 is TGTGCCAGCAGACCGGGTAACCGTGGGGCTTTCTTT.

The table lists this clone with a count of one. This rearrangement joins TRBV18 to TRBJ2-7; 7 bases match TRBD1. CDR1 and CDR2 from the germline V gene are KGHSH and LQKENI. V lost 2 bases, J lost 4 bases, and 8 bases stayed unmatched. The CDR3 is 15 residues long. The chain's CDR3 is CASSPTGTVSYEQYF. Written as DNA, the CDR3 is TGTGCCAGCTCACCAACCGGGACAGTTTCGTACGAGCAGTACTTC.

The chain combines TRBV19 with TRBJ1-2, with 12 bases fitting TRBD1. The CDR3 consists of 16 residues. The germline V gene has CDR1 LNHDA and CDR2 SQIVND (reference sequence). V trimming: 5 bases; J trimming: 7 bases; junction bases outside the gene matches: 11. CDR3 sequence (DNA): TGTGCCAGTAGTTTACATCAGGGACAGGGGGCGCCTGGCTACACCTTC. This codes for CASSLHQGQGAPGYTF. Full variable domain (outside the CDR3, taken from reference TRBV19 and TRBJ1-2): DGGITQSPKYLFRKEGQNVTLSCEQNLNHDAMYWYRQDPGQGLRLIYYSQIVNDFQKGDIAEGYSVSREKKESFPLTVTSAQKNPTAFYLCASSLHQGQGAPGYTFGSGTRLTVV.

The chain carries TRBV19 and TRBJ1-5, with D unresolved. The germline CDR1 and CDR2 sequences are LNHDA and SQIVND (reference sequence). The CDR3 is 14 residues long. Trimming cost V 0 bases and J 7 bases, with 10 bases left between them. This chain's CDR3 is CASSIEQSAQPQHF. The CDR3 DNA follows: TGTGCCAGTAGTATAGAACAGTCAGCCCAGCCCCAGCATTTT.

The chain has TRBV5-1 and TRBJ1-4; D not certain. V lost 1 base and J lost 8, with 15 bases in between. The CDR3 is 15 residues long. Germline lookup yields CDR1 SGHRS and CDR2 YFSETQ. The CDR3 sequence: CASSLSWQVGEKLFF. CDR3 bases: TGCGCCAGCAGCTTGAGCTGGCAGGTAGGAGAAAAACTGTTTTTT.

The CDR3 region has the DNA TGTGCCAGCAGCTTACTAGCGGGGGGGCCGATGGAGACCCAGTACTTC. It yields the protein CASSLLAGGPMETQYF. V and J are TRBV7-7 and TRBJ2-5; 12 bases line up with TRBD2. The germline CDR1 and CDR2 sequences are SSHAT and FNYEAQ (reference sequence). The CDR3 spans 16 residues. The J segment lost 5 bases and the V segment lost 2 bases, leaving 6 bases of the junction unmatched.

The chain combines TRBV4-1 with TRBJ2-4; no clear D. CDR1 is MGHRA and CDR2 is YSYEKL in the germline V gene. Trimming left V 2 bases short and J 6 bases short, with 17 bases between. The CDR3 loop spans 16 amino acids. The CDR3 DNA sequence: TGCGCCAGCAGCCAACTTCCCGGTTCCATGCGAAACATTCAGTACTTC. Translating it yields CASSQLPGSMRNIQYF.

This clone has a single count. The chain has TRBV28 and TRBJ1-3; D is possibly TRBD1 (5 bases). Trimming stripped 2 bases from V and 0 bases from J, with 11 bases between. CDR1 is MDHEN, CDR2 SYDVKM, per germline. There are 16 residues in the CDR3. This chain's CDR3 is CASSLGAGPSGNTIYF. The CDR3 DNA sequence: TGTGCCAGCAGTTTAGGCGCAGGGCCCTCTGGAAACACCATATATTTT.

J is TRBJ1-1 and V is TRBV27, with 8 bases that match TRBD1. The J segment lost 7 bases and the V segment lost 4 bases, leaving 5 bases of the junction unmatched. The CDR3 covers 13 residues. CDR1 and CDR2 from the germline V gene are MNHEY and SMNVEV (reference sequence). CDR3 DNA: TGTGCCAGCAGTTCAGGGGGCGGCAGTGAAGCTTTCTTT. Residues: CASSSGGGSEAFF.

The sample holds a few counts of this clone. This CDR3 is CASSPRQGGYEQYF. In DNA, the CDR3 is TGCGCCAGCAGCCCCCGACAGGGTGGCTACGAGCAGTACTTC. The chain links TRBV5-1 to TRBJ2-7, with TRBD1 identical over 7 bases. V shed 4 bases and J 3 bases; nucleotides not matched to a gene: 7. This CDR3 is built from 14 residues. CDR1 and CDR2 (germline): SGHRS, YFSETQ. Using reference TRBV5-1 and TRBJ2-7 for the parts outside the CDR3, the full variable domain is KAGVTQTPRYLIKTRGQQVTLSCSPISGHRSVSWYQQTPGQGLQFLFEYFSETQRNKGNFPGRFSGRQFSNSRSEMNVSTLELGDSALYLCASSPRQGGYEQYFGPGTRLTVT.

The rearrangement links TRBV2 to TRBJ2-1, with TRBD2 matching 15 bases. The germline gives CDR1 SNHLY, CDR2 FYNNEI. The CDR3 loop spans 15 amino acids. Trimming cost V 5 bases and J 12 bases; bases outside gene matches: 8. This chain's CDR3 is CASSPGLAGGRGQFF. DNA of the CDR3: TGTGCCAGCAGTCCGGGACTAGCGGGGGGCCGGGGGCAGTTCTTC.

The CDR3 reads CASSVVPDGNQPQHF. As DNA, the CDR3 is TGTGCCAGCAGTGTAGTACCCGACGGCAATCAGCCCCAGCATTTT. The chain uses TRBV2 and TRBJ1-5; no reliable D call. CDR3 length: 15 residues. The V gene lost 4 bases and the J gene lost 2 bases, with 12 bases spanning the gap. CDR1 and CDR2 (germline): SNHLY, FYNNEI.

The chain joins TRBV4-1 to TRBJ2-2; D is perhaps TRBD1 (6 bases). Germline loops: CDR1 MGHRA, CDR2 YSYEKL. This CDR3 region has 16 residues. Trimming pared 1 base from V and 2 bases from J, leaving 11 bases between. CDR3 residues: CASSQGTDPNTGELFF. CDR3 DNA sequence: TGCGCCAGCAGCCAAGGGACAGACCCTAACACCGGGGAGCTGTTTTTT.

The genes are TRBV10-3 and TRBJ1-2; a possible D gene is TRBD1 (6 bases). Germline V lookup: CDR1 ENHRY, CDR2 SYGVKD. Trimming removed 0 bases from V and 4 bases from J, with 12 bases in between. This CDR3 spans 15 amino acids. The CDR3 loop is CAISESQGGFYGYTF. In nucleotides, the CDR3 is TGTGCCATCAGTGAGTCACAGGGTGGATTCTATGGCTACACCTTC.

The V and J genes are TRBV5-6 and TRBJ1-3, with 9 nucleotides matching TRBD1. V shed 2 bases, J shed 3 bases, and the junction held 3 bases outside the gene matches. CDR1 is SGHDT, CDR2 YYEEEE, per germline. The CDR3 runs 15 residues. The DNA of the CDR3 is TGTGCCAGCAGCTTAGGGACAGGGTTTGGAAACACCATATATTTT. Protein sequence: CASSLGTGFGNTIYF.

This chain connects TRBV5-1 to TRBJ1-3; D gene uncertain. Germline CDR1 and CDR2: SGHRS and YFSETQ. Trimming removed 1 base from V and 2 bases from J, with 7 bases in between. The CDR3 sequence is 14 residues long. The CDR3 region is CASSLSPTGNTIYF. CDR3 bases: TGCGCCAGCAGCTTGTCCCCTACTGGAAACACCATATATTTT.

The chain has TRBV2 and TRBJ2-4; D unclear. The germline CDR1 and CDR2 sequences are SNHLY and FYNNEI. V was pared by 6 bases and J by 2 bases, with 17 bases between. The CDR3 contains 16 residues. The CDR3 is CASRRNGLLSKNIQYF. DNA of the CDR3: TGTGCCAGCAGACGTAACGGCCTTCTATCCAAAAACATTCAGTACTTC.

The V and J genes are TRBV5-4 and TRBJ1-1; D call uncertain. V lost 3 bases and J lost 0, with 9 bases in between. CDR1 is SGHNT, CDR2 YYREEE, per germline (reference sequence). The CDR3 is made up of 14 amino acids. The CDR3 loop is CASSSDNMNTEAFF. CDR3 coding DNA: TGTGCCAGCAGCTCTGACAACATGAACACTGAAGCTTTCTTT.

The chain has TRBV10-3 and TRBJ2-3, with 12 nucleotides matching TRBD2. This CDR3 spans 16 amino acids. Germline V lookup: CDR1 ENHRY, CDR2 SYGVKD. The J segment lost 5 bases and the V segment lost 2 bases, leaving 5 bases of the junction unmatched. As DNA, the CDR3 is TGTGCCATCAGTGAGAGGTTGGGACTAGCGGGAGATACGCAGTATTTT. The encoded protein is CAISERLGLAGDTQYF.